This T cell receptor (beta chain) was found in a study of CD8 T cells in Susac syndrome. With random hexamers, roughly 0.45 to 1 ug RNA was reverse transcribed. MiXCR, run by TCRdb on the immunoSEQ multiplex PCR reads, gives a single entry per CDR3 protein. The data contain some 150,000 distinct CDR3 sequences, about 95% of them singletons. Notes on the study in general: The study's TCR sequencing and HLA analysis covered a relatively small number of individuals, and the study acknowledged this.

A few counts support this clonotype. Its antigen is still unknown. CDR1 LNHNV and CDR2 YYDKDF come from the germline V gene (reference sequence). The V and J ends lost 3 bases and 1 base respectively, with 6 bases between them. This CDR3 region has 13 residues. This chain joins TRBV15 and TRBJ1-1, with D unclear. The receptor comes from a human donor with Susac syndrome. The sample consisted of CD4+ T cells from PBMCs. This chain's CDR3 is CATSRTQNTEAFF. In DNA form, the CDR3 reads TGTGCCACCAGCAGGACACAGAACACTGAAGCTTTCTTT.